This T cell receptor beta chain was sequenced in a study of blood T cell repertoires in COVID-19. The overall study: The United States, Italy and Spain provided the acute and convalescent COVID-19 samples. PBMCs, B-cell-depleted T cells, or T cells provided the cDNA or gDNA that made up the material.

In the original processing: Amplification with reference gene primers provided the estimates of nucleated cell counts. Libraries were prepared by immunoSEQ multiplex PCR; TCRdb keeps only in-frame clonotypes and omits some of them. That table is the source of V, J and clone size, and D and trimming were worked out from the DNA. Counted here are 55,000 to 75,000 clones, around 88% occurring once; the ten biggest clones make up approximately 6%. Trimming took 4 bases from V and 6 from J; bases not matched to a gene: 9. This CDR3 has 15 amino acids. Per germline, CDR1 SGHRS and CDR2 YFSETQ. The V gene is TRBV5-1, the J gene TRBJ1-2; 10 nucleotides agree with TRBD1. The sequence was obtained from a human donor in a cohort sampled during active COVID-19. The material sequenced was peripheral blood. The CDR3 coding sequence is TGCGCCAGCAGCCAAACTGCCGGGACAGGGGATGGCTACACCTTC. This gives the protein CASSQTAGTGDGYTF.